These 8 T cell receptor beta chains originate from one sample sequenced in a study of beta chain features in type 1 diabetes. What these receptors recognize is not known. Study-level points and caveats: In every one of the four CD4+ subsets, TCRB CDR3s were moderately but significantly shorter in Type 1 diabetes patients.

The entirety of the isolated RNA underwent reverse transcription, so expressed TCRB transcripts were sequenced. Only in-frame clones appear in the TCRdb table, and some are missing; sequencing was by immunoSEQ multiplex PCR. Counted here are roughly 150,000 clones, almost 65% occurring once; the ten biggest clones make up nearly 0.09%. The sample taken for sequencing was naive CD4+ T cells from blood. The origin of the receptors is a man in his thirties or forties with type 1 diabetes.

The chain has TRBV7-9 and TRBJ2-5; D is unresolved. Trimming took off 5 bases at V and 2 bases at J, with 6 bases between the two ends. From germline, CDR1 is SEHNR and CDR2 FQNEAQ (reference sequence). The CDR3 loop spans 12 amino acids. The CDR3 is CASSAQQETQYF. In DNA form, the CDR3 reads TGTGCCAGCAGCGCCCAGCAAGAGACCCAGTACTTC.

The V gene is TRBV30, the J gene TRBJ2-7; the D is unclear. V was cut by 3 bases and J by 2 bases, with 8 bases left in between. The germline V gene encodes CDR1 GTSNPN and CDR2 SVGIG (reference sequence). CDR3 length equals 12 residues. CDR3 sequence reads: CAWSGLPYEQYF. As DNA, the CDR3 is TGTGCCTGGAGCGGGTTACCCTACGAGCAGTACTTC.

Here the CDR3 DNA reads TGCAGTGCTAGAGATCCAGGGATCCAGTACTTC. The encoded protein is CSARDPGIQYF. The gene calls are TRBV20-1 and TRBJ2-5; D perhaps matches TRBD1 (5 bases). This CDR3 is built from 11 residues. Trimming cost V 0 bases and J 10 bases, with 9 bases left between them. The germline V gene has CDR1 DFQATT and CDR2 SNEGSKA (reference sequence).

The chain couples TRBV7-9 to TRBJ1-2, with D possibly being TRBD1 (6 bases). The CDR3 is 14 amino acids. Trimming took 5 bases from V and 1 from J, leaving 11 bases between them. CDR1 is SEHNR and CDR2 is FQNEAQ in the germline V gene (reference sequence). The CDR3 is CASSRGGINYGYTF. The DNA for the CDR3 is TGTGCCAGCAGCCGCGGGGGCATTAACTATGGCTACACCTTC.

The chain joins TRBV15 to TRBJ2-3, with 9 bases aligning to TRBD2. The V segment lost 1 base and the J segment 3 bases; nucleotides outside the gene matches: 5. This CDR3 has 16 residues. Per the germline V gene, CDR1 is LNHNV and CDR2 is YYDKDF (reference sequence). Written as DNA, the CDR3 is TGTGCCACCAGCAGAGCGACTAGCGGAGGTACAGATACGCAGTATTTT. Protein: CATSRATSGGTDTQYF.

The CDR3 DNA is TGTGCCAGCAGCGCCACGGGACAGACCGGGGAGCTGTTTTTT. Encoded protein: CASSATGQTGELFF. This chain links TRBV9 with TRBJ2-2, with 7 bases aligning to TRBD1. With 3 bases clipped from V and 5 bases from J, the junction kept 4 bases outside the gene matches. Germline V CDR1 and CDR2: SGDLS, YYNGEE. The CDR3 loop spans 14 amino acids.

This chain uses TRBV7-2 with TRBJ2-3; no reliable D call. V was pared by 2 bases and J by 4 bases, with 4 bases between. The CDR3 totals 12 residues. CDR1 SGHTA and CDR2 FQGNSA come from the germline V gene. The CDR3 here is CASSLMSDTQYF. The CDR3 DNA follows: TGTGCCAGCAGCTTAATGTCAGATACGCAGTATTTT.

V usage is TRBV5-1 and J usage is TRBJ2-5, with 8 bases aligning to TRBD2. Trimming took 0 bases from V and 1 from J; bases not matched to a gene: 5. The CDR3 runs 16 residues. Germline V lookup: CDR1 SGHRS, CDR2 YFSETQ. This CDR3 is CASSLANLAGQETQYF. The CDR3 bases are TGCGCCAGCAGCTTGGCCAATCTAGCGGGCCAAGAGACCCAGTACTTC.